Here is one TCR beta chain with its context. The CDR3 consists of 14 residues. Trimming shortened V by 4 bases and J by 0 bases, and 9 bases separated the two germline ends. Germline V gives CDR1 LNHDA, CDR2 SQIVND (reference sequence). The PCR employed 60 Vbeta primers together with 13 Jbeta primers. Measured with immunoSEQ multiplex PCR; TCRdb has only the in-frame clones, and not every one. The sample lists around 170,000 clones, over 70% occurring once. These data are taken from a study of cytomegalovirus exposure and HLA in healthy donors. This receptor was obtained from a woman aged 18-30 years in good health and CMV-seronegative. The sample taken for sequencing was PBMCs. V gene TRBV19 combines with J gene TRBJ1-1, with unresolved D. The CDR3, as DNA: TGTGCCAGTAGTAAAATAGACATGAACACTGAAGCTTTCTTT. As protein: CASSKIDMNTEAFF.